This T cell receptor beta chain was profiled in a study of OX40 agonist ivuxolimab in advanced cancers. Study-wide context: Participants averaged about 66 years of age (range roughly 23 to 80) and were 75% to 90% male.

The table came from immunoSEQ multiplex PCR; TCRdb's copy has only in-frame clones and leaves some out. The sample has 90,000 or so clones, about 89% seen once; the top ten hold 8.4%. Germline CDR1 SGHVS, CDR2 FNYEAQ. The CDR3 loop spans 12 amino acids. The V end was cut by 4 bases, the J end by 5 bases, with 7 bases between. The J gene is TRBJ2-3, the V gene TRBV7-6; D is uncertain. This specimen was CD4+ or CD8+ T cells sorted from blood, taken in a trial of the OX40 agonist ivuxolimab. The clonotype was recovered from an adult with an advanced solid tumor such as melanoma, head and neck, liver or kidney cancer. CDR3: CASSSSLDTQYF. Here the CDR3 DNA reads TGTGCCAGCAGCTCCTCCTTAGATACGCAGTATTTT.